These 7 T cell receptor beta chains were sequenced from one sample in a study of blood T cell repertoires in COVID-19. TCRdb keeps only in-frame clones here, not all; method: immunoSEQ multiplex PCR. The table includes about 170,000 clones, approximately 86% detected once. The sample comprised peripheral blood. The source is a woman in her forties with COVID-19, enrolled during active disease.

The chain carries TRBV19 and TRBJ1-4, with a possible D match to TRBD1 (6 bases). This CDR3 has 12 residues. Germline assignment: CDR1 LNHDA and CDR2 SQIVND (reference sequence). Deletions cut 10 bases from V and 5 bases from J, with 11 bases between. For the CDR3, the DNA is TGTGCCACTGGACAGTCAAATGAAAAACTGTTTTTT. It yields the protein CATGQSNEKLFF.

The J gene is TRBJ1-1, the V gene TRBV6-1, with TRBD1 matching over 7 bases. The CDR3 length is 16 residues. Germline V gene data show CDR1 as MNHNS and CDR2 as SASEGT. With 2 bases clipped from V and 3 bases from J, the junction kept 9 bases outside the gene matches. The CDR3 DNA sequence: TGTGCCAGCAGTGAACCATACAGGGGTGCGGACACTGAAGCTTTCTTT. Its protein is CASSEPYRGADTEAFF.

This clone was seen once. The CDR3 loop reads CASSLTGEAFF. DNA of the CDR3: TGTGCCAGCAGCCTGACAGGAGAAGCTTTCTTT. The chain is built from TRBV7-9 and TRBJ1-1; perhaps TRBD1 as D (6 bases). The CDR3 runs 11 residues. Trimming shortened V by 5 bases and J by 8 bases, and 9 bases separated the two germline ends. Germline CDR1 reads SEHNR; CDR2 reads FQNEAQ (reference sequence).

The table lists this clone with a few counts. The chain is built from TRBV7-9 and TRBJ1-1; 9 nucleotides match TRBD1. The CDR3 consists of 16 residues. V lost 4 bases and J lost 3; bases outside the gene matches: 9. Per germline, CDR1 SEHNR and CDR2 FQNEAQ (reference sequence). The CDR3 coding sequence is TGTGCCAGCAGCTCCTCCAGGGGACAGGGAGACACTGAAGCTTTCTTT. This translates into CASSSSRGQGDTEAFF.

The chain uses TRBV19 and TRBJ1-6; 8 bases map to TRBD1. V shed 6 bases and J 7 bases; nucleotides not matched to a gene: 8. This CDR3 contains 15 residues. Germline V lookup: CDR1 LNHDA, CDR2 SQIVND (reference sequence). The DNA of the CDR3 is TGTGCCAGTAGAACTACAGGGGGATACAATTCACCCCTCCACTTT. It is translated as CASRTTGGYNSPLHF. Variable domain in full (rest from reference TRBV19 and TRBJ1-6): DGGITQSPKYLFRKEGQNVTLSCEQNLNHDAMYWYRQDPGQGLRLIYYSQIVNDFQKGDIAEGYSVSREKKESFPLTVTSAQKNPTAFYLCASRTTGGYNSPLHFGNGTRLTVT.

This sequence joins TRBV27 and TRBJ2-1, with D unresolved. With 7 bases removed from V and 3 bases from J, the gap between germline ends came to 4 bases. The CDR3 totals 11 residues. CDR1 MNHEY and CDR2 SMNVEV come from the germline V gene (reference sequence). The CDR3 nucleotides read TGTGCCAGCACCAACTACAATGAGCAGTTCTTC. As protein: CASTNYNEQFF.

V gene TRBV6-5 combines with J gene TRBJ2-1; TRBD2 matches at 7 bases. This CDR3 contains 14 residues. CDR1 is MNHEY and CDR2 is SVGAGI in the germline V gene. J lost 10 bases, V lost 8 bases, and 14 bases had no gene match. The CDR3 loop reads CASARDGLGKEQFF. The CDR3 coding sequence is TGTGCCAGCGCTCGGGACGGACTAGGCAAAGAGCAGTTCTTC.